A selection of T cell receptor beta chains follows, all from one sample in a study of vaccination and CD4 T cells after COVID-19. TCRdb reanalysed the PCR reads using MiXCR and keeps one entry per CDR3 protein. The table shows more than 15,000 distinct CDR3 sequences, with about 21% occurring only once. These receptors are not linked to any known antigen. The source material was cultured CD4+ T cells from blood. These TCRs come from a human donor with COVID-19. Each CDR3 is given with its conserved first and last residue. D genes are given only for firm matches. Some rows mark clone size as missing; the rest say once, few, many or name a class of expanded clone.

CDR3 DNA | CDR3 protein | V gene | clone size | J gene | D gene
TGTGCCTGGAGTGCAGGGTGGGGCAATCAGCCCCAGCATTTT | CAWSAGWGNQPQHF | TRBV30 | medium-sized | TRBJ1-5 | .
TGTGCCAGCTGGGACAGGGTCAATGAGCAGTTCTTC | CASWDRVNEQFF | TRBV27 | few | TRBJ2-1 | TRBD1
TGTGCCAGCAGCTTAGATCGGACAGTCTATGGCTACACCTTC | CASSLDRTVYGYTF | TRBV7-9 | . | TRBJ1-2 | .
TGTACCAGCAGCTTAAGGGACGGAAGCACAGATACGCAGTATTTT | CTSSLRDGSTDTQYF | TRBV7-2 | once | TRBJ2-3 | .
TGCGCCAGCAGCCTCCAGGGGGCACGCGAGCAGTACTTC | CASSLQGAREQYF | TRBV5-1 | . | TRBJ2-7 | TRBD1
TGCAGTGCGGGACTCCCCTCCGACGAGCAGTACTTC | CSAGLPSDEQYF | TRBV20-1 | few | TRBJ2-7 | .
TGTGCCAGCAGCCAGGGACTAGCGGGGGGTAGCTCCTACGAGCAGTACTTC | CASSQGLAGGSSYEQYF | TRBV7-9 | once | TRBJ2-7 | TRBD2
TGTGCCAGCAGCATTACAACAATCGGCATGAACACTGAAGCTTTCTTT | CASSITTIGMNTEAFF | TRBV7-8 | . | TRBJ1-1 | .
TGTGCCAGCAGTGTGGACCATCTCTCTGGAAACACCATATATTTT | CASSVDHLSGNTIYF | TRBV6-1 | few | TRBJ1-3 | .
TGTGCCAGCAGTCCCCGACGGGGGGGAATCTATGGCTACACCTTC | CASSPRRGGIYGYTF | TRBV12-3/TRBV12-4 | few | TRBJ1-2 | .
TGTGCCAGCAGCCCTTCATCGATACCTAATGAAAAACTGTTTTTT | CASSPSSIPNEKLFF | TRBV2 | . | TRBJ1-4 | .
TGTGCCAGCAGCAAAGGGCCTTCTAGACTAGCGGCGGACTACGAGCAGTACTTC | CASSKGPSRLAADYEQYF | TRBV21-1 | once | TRBJ2-7 | .
TGCGCCAGCAGCTTGGAAGGTAGCGGGGGGGCAGGCACAGATACGCAGTATTTT | CASSLEGSGGAGTDTQYF | TRBV5-1 | . | TRBJ2-3 | TRBD2
TGCGCCAGCAGCTTAGGACTAGTTGTAGAGACCCAGTACTTC | CASSLGLVVETQYF | TRBV5-1 | . | TRBJ2-5 | TRBD2
TGTGCCAGCAGCACGGGGACAGGAGCCCTACAGCCCCAGCATTTT | CASSTGTGALQPQHF | TRBV5-8 | few | TRBJ1-5 | TRBD1
TGTGCCAGCAGCTTAACGACCCCAGGTGAAGCTTTCTTT | CASSLTTPGEAFF | TRBV7-8 | . | TRBJ1-1 | .
TGTGCCAGCAGCTCGGGACGGGGTCAGCCCCAGCATTTT | CASSSGRGQPQHF | TRBV6-1 | . | TRBJ1-5 | .
TGTGCCATCAGTGATCACGGGACTAGCGGGGGCGATGAGCAGTTCTTC | CAISDHGTSGGDEQFF | TRBV10-3 | . | TRBJ2-1 | TRBD2
TGTGCCAGCAGTTTATCCTCCAACACTGAAGCTTTCTTT | CASSLSSNTEAFF | TRBV12-3/TRBV12-4 | few | TRBJ1-1 | .
TGTGCCAGCAGCCAGGGGAGCTCAGCAGTCAATCAGCCCCAGCATTTT | CASSQGSSAVNQPQHF | TRBV7-2 | . | TRBJ1-5 | .
TGTGCCACCAGCAGAGATGGCAGGGGCCGTCATCAGCCCCAGCATTTT | CATSRDGRGRHQPQHF | TRBV15 | few | TRBJ1-5 | .
TGTGCCAGCAGCCAAAGGGGGGGTGGTACAGGGACATACAATGAGCAGTTCTTC | CASSQRGGGTGTYNEQFF | TRBV6-1 | . | TRBJ2-1 | .
TGTGCCAGCAGTTACAGCGGGGGGGCTAACTACGAGCAGTACTTC | CASSYSGGANYEQYF | TRBV6-2/TRBV6-3 | few | TRBJ2-7 | TRBD2
TGTGCGACGGGGGGGTATTCCGGCACAGATACGCAGTATTTT | CATGGYSGTDTQYF | TRBV19 | few | TRBJ2-3 | TRBD2
TGTGCCAGCAGCCGGCGACAGGGGGCTTGGAATGAGCAGTTCTTC | CASSRRQGAWNEQFF | TRBV5-6 | . | TRBJ2-1 | TRBD1
TGTGCCAGTAGTATAGGGGGGGGGCAGAGCTCCTACAATGAGCAGTTCTTC | CASSIGGGQSSYNEQFF | TRBV19 | . | TRBJ2-1 | .
TGTGCCAGCAGACCAACTTGGGGCCCGATTCAGTACTTC | CASRPTWGPIQYF | TRBV11-2 | . | TRBJ2-4 | .
TGCGCCAGCAGCTTGGGAGGGGCAGGGAATCTCAATGAGCAGTTCTTC | CASSLGGAGNLNEQFF | TRBV5-1 | few | TRBJ2-1 | .
TGTGCCAGCCGGACCAGGGATGGCGATGGCTACACCTTC | CASRTRDGDGYTF | TRBV6-1 | medium-sized | TRBJ1-2 | .
TGCAGTGCTAGTCCTAGCGGGGGGATCATCCGCTCCTACGAGCAGTACTTC | CSASPSGGIIRSYEQYF | TRBV20-1 | few | TRBJ2-7 | TRBD2
TGCGCCAGCAGTGGGGAAATTGGGGGACCGCGGAACATTCAGTACTTC | CASSGEIGGPRNIQYF | TRBV10-1 | . | TRBJ2-4 | .
TGTGCCAGCAGCTTAGCCGGCTACGCGGGGGAACTGTTTTTT | CASSLAGYAGELFF | TRBV7-2 | few | TRBJ1-4 | .
TGTGCCTGGAGTGAGAGATACGAGCAGTACTTC | CAWSERYEQYF | TRBV30 | few | TRBJ2-7 | .
TGCGCCAGCAGCCAAGGGCTAGGGCCAGAGACCCAGTACTTC | CASSQGLGPETQYF | TRBV4-3 | . | TRBJ2-5 | .
TGTGCCAGCAGGCCTCGACAGGGGGCAAGCAATCAGCCCCAGCATTTT | CASRPRQGASNQPQHF | TRBV2 | . | TRBJ1-5 | TRBD1
TGCAGCGTTGATGACAGGGGGAACACTGAAGCTTTCTTT | CSVDDRGNTEAFF | TRBV29-1 | . | TRBJ1-1 | TRBD1
TGTGCCAGCAGCAGAGCGGACAGCTCCTACGAGCAGTACTTC | CASSRADSSYEQYF | TRBV11-2 | few | TRBJ2-7 | .
TGTGCCAGCAGCTTAAGAGCTACTGAAGCTTTCTTT | CASSLRATEAFF | TRBV11-3 | . | TRBJ1-1 | .
TGTGCCAGCAGCGTAGACATTCGGGTGGGCAGGGGAGAGTATGGCTACACCTTC | CASSVDIRVGRGEYGYTF | TRBV9 | . | TRBJ1-2 | .
TGCAGTGCTAGAGAGAGAGAAATTGGGAACACCGGGGAGCTGTTTTTT | CSAREREIGNTGELFF | TRBV20-1 | . | TRBJ2-2 | .
TGCAGCGTGAATCAGCGGGGGGGCATGACAGATACGCAGTATTTT | CSVNQRGGMTDTQYF | TRBV29-1 | once | TRBJ2-3 | TRBD2
TGTGCCAGCAGCCTCTACAGGACTAGCGGGGGGTGGGGGTCATTATCGGATACGCAGTATTTT | CASSLYRTSGGWGSLSDTQYF | TRBV5-4 | . | TRBJ2-3 | TRBD2
TGTGCCAGCAGCGCCAAACTAGCGGGGCACCAAGAGACCCAGTACTTC | CASSAKLAGHQETQYF | TRBV11-2 | few | TRBJ2-5 | TRBD2
TGTGCTAGCAGCGAGGGAATCACCGGGGAGCTGTTTTTT | CASSEGITGELFF | TRBV7-7 | . | TRBJ2-2 | .
TGCAGCCAGGCGTGGCAGGGGAACACTGAAGCTTTCTTT | CSQAWQGNTEAFF | TRBV20-1 | few | TRBJ1-1 | .